The present entry profiles one T cell receptor beta chain with its context. This record comes from a study of blood T cell repertoires in COVID-19. About the study: The origin of the acute and convalescent COVID-19 samples was the United States, Italy and Spain. T cells, B-cell-depleted T cells, or PBMCs supplied cDNA or gDNA.

Methods used by the authors: Nucleated cell counts were estimated from reference gene primer amplification. Data came from immunoSEQ multiplex PCR; TCRdb stores just in-frame clones and leaves some out. The DNA was the basis for D and trimming; V, J and clone size are from that table. The sample contains about 110,000 clones, around 83% of which appear only once. The specimen sequenced was peripheral blood. The clonotype comes from a man aged 35 to 55 with acute or convalescent COVID-19.

CDR3 DNA: TGTGCCAGCAGCCAAGGGTTGTGGGGCTGGGGCACTGAAGCTTTCTTT. Translation gives CASSQGLWGWGTEAFF. The V and J genes are TRBV3-1 (or the pseudogene TRBV3-2) and TRBJ1-1; a possible D gene is TRBD1 (5 bases). The germline V and J ends were trimmed by 1 base and 4 bases, with 16 bases remaining between them. In germline, CDR1 is LGHDT, CDR2 YNNKEL (reference sequence). The CDR3 spans 16 residues.